The T cell receptor (beta chain) described here comes from a study of T cells in Graves' hyperthyroidism and ophthalmopathy (dated 2019 in TCRdb). For the wider study: Peripheral blood was sampled at the time of initial diagnosis, prior to any treatment. The 100 or so discovery patients were randomly split 7:3 into training and test sets. To identify TCR V-J signatures that set the groups apart, the researchers used a discovery cohort of 100 patients, made up of about 44 with Graves' ophthalmopathy and 55 to 65 with stable Graves' hyperthyroidism. Prospective prediction of ophthalmopathy was tested in an independent validation cohort consisting of roughly 20 hyperthyroidism patients and 15 to 17 patients who later progressed to ophthalmopathy. In about 6 Graves' hyperthyroidism patients, the study also compared T-cell repertoires from thyroid tissue with T-cell repertoires from blood. Following sampling, methimazole starting at 30 mg daily was given to hyperthyroidism patients, and high-dose intravenous methylprednisolone was given to ophthalmopathy patients. According to the paper, TCR Vbeta CDR3 sequencing was carried out on about 140 peripheral blood samples, which came from fewer than 50 ophthalmopathy, some 73 hyperthyroidism and some 17 progressor patients.

Study-wide conclusions, independent of this receptor: Most expanded thyroid clonotypes (frequency above 0.001) were also detected in blood, a finding suggesting that blood repertoires may reflect thyroid immune responses. In cross-validation, a model built on a 13 V-J signature told ophthalmopathy apart from stable hyperthyroidism with just under 90% sensitivity and approximately 81% specificity, and in testing the same model reached 80%/75%. Sample size was not statistically predetermined, and investigators were not blinded to group allocation. In validation, the model predicted progression to ophthalmopathy with 65% to 71% sensitivity and 72.22% specificity, a median of roughly seven months before onset.

In the ophthalmopathy patients, disease was moderately to severely active, with a Clinical Activity Score of 3 or more, a NOSPECS grade of 4 or more, and a duration of less than 3 months. Exclusion was applied to patients with uncontrolled infections, other autoimmune diseases, pregnancy or lactation. Diagnoses were based on clinical symptoms, serum thyroxine and TRAb, thyroid ultrasound and orbital computed tomography. Ficoll-Paque density gradient centrifugation was used to isolate PBMCs from 9.5 to 10 ml of fresh peripheral blood. Total RNA was extracted using Trizol reagent, and RNA quality was assessed on an Agilent 2100 Bioanalyzer. In this sample, this clonotype turned up many times. What this receptor recognizes is not known. No clone much larger than this one lies a single base away; base qualities are absent. TCR beta CDR3 regions were amplified from RNA transcripts. A first-round RT-PCR of the TCR CDR3 used the HTBI primer set with the Qiagen OneStep RT-PCR kit. Libraries were constructed in a second round of multiplex PCR, after which size selection and purification were carried out. Libraries were sequenced paired-end with 100 bp reads on an Illumina HiSeq2000. As for how the authors treated the data: SOAPnuke was used to process the raw data, removing reads that contained adapters or uncalled bases, had a mean Phred below 15, or lacked an exact match to the constant primer or identifier. High-quality paired reads were merged with COPE v1.2.5, and unique nucleotide sequences were defined as clonotypes. MiTCR v1.1 was used to align the clonotypes against IMGT TRBV, TRBD and TRBJ reference segments. Only V-J combinations with frequency above 0.0001, covering roughly 99% of repertoires, were analysed. The TCS score was defined as the ratio of F50 (clonal expansion) to E x V (chaos), calculated using BLOSUM62-based TCRdist between CDR3 peptides within each V-J. Welch's t-statistics and random forest reduced fewer than 600 V-J features to 13, which were used in a naive Bayes classifier (R e1071). TCRdb handled the public reads itself, with Q25 trimming in fastp and clone calling in MiXCR, and kept productive beta chains. Rows merge per CDR3 protein into single entries with the most common DNA and genes. The V and J calls were not made by the authors but by TCRdb's processing. In this sample the table shows about 290,000 distinct CDR3 sequences, over 15% of which occur a single time. Around 57% of the sample is taken by the ten largest.

V loses 9 bases, J loses 0 bases, and the germline ends lie 12 bases apart. The germline V gene sets CDR1 to SNHLY and CDR2 to FYNNEI. CDR3 length: 13 amino acids, cysteine to phenylalanine. Just CDR3 DNA is preserved here, 39 bases in frame from base 1. The chain uses TRBV2 and TRBJ2-7, and TRBD2 may be the D gene, going by 6 matching bases. Sequenced: blood. This receptor was taken from a woman in her fifties or sixties with Graves' ophthalmopathy. The CDR3 protein is CARGGTASYEQYF. Read as DNA, the sequence is TGTGCCAGGGGGGGAACAGCCTCCTACGAGCAGTACTTC.